This T cell receptor beta chain was observed in a study of cytomegalovirus exposure and HLA in healthy donors. Study-level results: Reported results showed that the classifier diagnosed cytomegalovirus status with high specificity and sensitivity.

In regard to this clone: Antigen: not known.

This CDR3 region has 16 residues. The V end was cut by 3 bases, the J end by 5 bases, with 17 bases between. Germline values: CDR1 SGHVS, CDR2 FQNEAQ. The assay was immunoSEQ multiplex PCR, and TCRdb's table has in-frame clones only and misses some. Of about 160,000 clones in the sample, roughly 89% were seen once. The TCR originated in a woman between 18 and 30 years old in good health and CMV-seropositive. The material sequenced was PBMCs. V and J are TRBV7-8 and TRBJ2-1; no clear D gene. The DNA for the CDR3 is TGTGCCAGCAGCTTCCGTCCAGGTAAGAGTAACAATGAGCAGTTCTTC. Translating gives CASSFRPGKSNNEQFF.